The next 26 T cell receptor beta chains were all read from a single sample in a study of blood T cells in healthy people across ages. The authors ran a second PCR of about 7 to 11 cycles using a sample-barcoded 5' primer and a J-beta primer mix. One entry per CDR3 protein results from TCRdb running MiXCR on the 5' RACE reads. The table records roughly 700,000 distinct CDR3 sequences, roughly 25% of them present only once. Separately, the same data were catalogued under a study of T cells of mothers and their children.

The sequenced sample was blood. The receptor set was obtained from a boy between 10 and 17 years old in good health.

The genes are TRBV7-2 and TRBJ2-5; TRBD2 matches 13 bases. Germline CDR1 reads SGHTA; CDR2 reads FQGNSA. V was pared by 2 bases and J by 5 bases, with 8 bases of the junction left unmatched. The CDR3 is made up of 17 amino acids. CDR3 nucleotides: TGTGCCAGCAGCTTATCCCCGACTAGCGGGGGGCGGGAGACCCAGTACTTC. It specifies CASSLSPTSGGRETQYF.

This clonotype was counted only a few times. CDR3 nucleotides: TGCGCCAGCAGCTTGGCCAGGGCGGGGGAGCAGTACTTC. This sequence encodes CASSLARAGEQYF. The V gene is TRBV5-1, the J gene TRBJ2-7, with D tentatively TRBD2 (6 bases). The CDR3 length is 13 residues. Germline loops: CDR1 SGHRS, CDR2 YFSETQ. Trimming pared 0 bases from V and 7 bases from J, leaving 11 bases between.

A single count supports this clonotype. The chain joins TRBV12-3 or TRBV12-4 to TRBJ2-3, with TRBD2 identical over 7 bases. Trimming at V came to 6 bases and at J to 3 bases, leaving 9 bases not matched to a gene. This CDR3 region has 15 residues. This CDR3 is CASSPVAGETDTQYF. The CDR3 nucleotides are TGTGCCAGCAGCCCCGTGGCGGGAGAAACAGATACGCAGTATTTT.

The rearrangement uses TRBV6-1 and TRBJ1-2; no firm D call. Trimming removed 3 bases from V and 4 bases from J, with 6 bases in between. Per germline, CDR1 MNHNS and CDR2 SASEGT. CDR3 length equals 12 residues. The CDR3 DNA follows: TGTGCCAGCAGTGACATCTTCTATGGCTACACCTTC. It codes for CASSDIFYGYTF.

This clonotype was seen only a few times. The CDR3 coding sequence is TGCGCCAGCAGCCAAAGTGCAGCGGGAGTCGAGGAGACCCAGTACTTC. Residues: CASSQSAAGVEETQYF. This chain links TRBV4-1 with TRBJ2-5, with 8 bases that match TRBD2. Germline V gene data show CDR1 as MGHRA and CDR2 as YSYEKL. The length of the CDR3 is 16 residues. After removal of 2 bases from V and 5 bases from J, the junction contained 10 bases not matched to a gene.

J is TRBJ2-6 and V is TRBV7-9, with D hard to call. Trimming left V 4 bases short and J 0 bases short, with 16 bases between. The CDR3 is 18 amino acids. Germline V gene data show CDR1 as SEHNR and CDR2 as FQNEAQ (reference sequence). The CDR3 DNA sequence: TGTGCCAGCAGCTCCTATATAGGCCCTTCCTCTGGGGCCAACGTCCTGACTTTC. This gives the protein CASSSYIGPSSGANVLTF.

DNA of the CDR3: TGTGCCAGCAGTTTGATGAGGGAGATCTCCCAAGAGACCCAGTACTTC. Translation: CASSLMREISQETQYF. This rearrangement joins TRBV28 to TRBJ2-5; the D gene is possibly TRBD2 (5 bases). The CDR3 has 16 amino acids. Looked up from germline, CDR1 is MDHEN and CDR2 is SYDVKM. Deletions cut 3 bases from V and 1 base from J, with 15 bases between.

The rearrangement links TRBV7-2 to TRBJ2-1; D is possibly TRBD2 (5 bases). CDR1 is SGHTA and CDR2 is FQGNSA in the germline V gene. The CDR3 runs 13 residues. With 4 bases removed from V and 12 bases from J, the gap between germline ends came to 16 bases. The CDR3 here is CASSSQSGSRQFF. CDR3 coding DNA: TGTGCCAGCAGCTCCCAGAGCGGATCACGGCAGTTCTTC.

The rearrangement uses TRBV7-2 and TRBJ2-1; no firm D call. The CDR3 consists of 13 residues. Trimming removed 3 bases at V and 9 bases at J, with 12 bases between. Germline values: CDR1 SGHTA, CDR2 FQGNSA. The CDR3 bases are TGTGCCAGCAGCTTCGACCGGGCCAGTGAGCAGTTCTTC. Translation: CASSFDRASEQFF.

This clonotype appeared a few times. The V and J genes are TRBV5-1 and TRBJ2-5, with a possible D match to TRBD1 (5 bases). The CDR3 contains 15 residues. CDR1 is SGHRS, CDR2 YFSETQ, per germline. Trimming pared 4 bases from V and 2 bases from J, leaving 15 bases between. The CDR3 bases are TGCGCCAGCAGCCTGGGGTGGGGCCCACAAGAGACCCAGTACTTC. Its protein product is CASSLGWGPQETQYF.

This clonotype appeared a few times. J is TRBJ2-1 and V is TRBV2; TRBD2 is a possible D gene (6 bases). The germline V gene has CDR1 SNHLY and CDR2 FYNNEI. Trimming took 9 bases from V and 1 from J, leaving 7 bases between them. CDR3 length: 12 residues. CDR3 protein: CARGGSYNEQFF. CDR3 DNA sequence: TGTGCCAGGGGGGGTTCCTACAATGAGCAGTTCTTC.

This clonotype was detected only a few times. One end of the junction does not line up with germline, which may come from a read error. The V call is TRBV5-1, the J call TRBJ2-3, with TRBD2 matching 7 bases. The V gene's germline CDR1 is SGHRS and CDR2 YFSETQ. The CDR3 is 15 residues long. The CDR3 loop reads CASRGRADSTGTQYF. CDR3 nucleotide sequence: TGCGCCAGCAGGGGGAGGGCCGATTCCACAGGTACGCAGTATTTT.

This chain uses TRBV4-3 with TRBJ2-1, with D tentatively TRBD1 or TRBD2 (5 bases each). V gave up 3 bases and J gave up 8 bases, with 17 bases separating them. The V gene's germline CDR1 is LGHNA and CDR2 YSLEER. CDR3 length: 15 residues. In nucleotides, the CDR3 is TGCGCCAGCAGCCACTCCCGGGGCTCGGCCCATGAGCAGTTCTTC. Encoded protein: CASSHSRGSAHEQFF.

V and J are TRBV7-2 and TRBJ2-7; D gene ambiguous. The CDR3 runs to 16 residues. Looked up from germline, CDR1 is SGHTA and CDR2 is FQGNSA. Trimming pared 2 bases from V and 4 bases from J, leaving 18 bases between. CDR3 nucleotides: TGTGCCAGCAGCTTAACGAAATCGCTCGCTCCATACGAGCAGTACTTC. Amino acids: CASSLTKSLAPYEQYF.

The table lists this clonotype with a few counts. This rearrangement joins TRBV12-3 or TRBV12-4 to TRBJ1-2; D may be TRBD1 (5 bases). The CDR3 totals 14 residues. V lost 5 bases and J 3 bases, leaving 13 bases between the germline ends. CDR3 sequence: CASSPGGGYYGYTF. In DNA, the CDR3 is TGTGCCAGCAGTCCGGGGGGGGGATACTATGGCTACACCTTC.

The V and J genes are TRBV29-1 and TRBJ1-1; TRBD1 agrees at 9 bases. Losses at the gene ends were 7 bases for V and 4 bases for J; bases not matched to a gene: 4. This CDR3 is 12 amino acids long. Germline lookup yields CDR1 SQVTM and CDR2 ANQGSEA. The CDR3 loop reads CSGQGVGTEAFF. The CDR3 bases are TGCAGCGGACAGGGGGTTGGCACTGAAGCTTTCTTT.

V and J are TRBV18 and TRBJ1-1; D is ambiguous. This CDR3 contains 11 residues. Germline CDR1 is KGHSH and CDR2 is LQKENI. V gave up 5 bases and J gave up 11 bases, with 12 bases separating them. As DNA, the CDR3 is TGTGCCAGCTCAGAGACTGAAGCCGCTTTCTTT. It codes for CASSETEAAFF.

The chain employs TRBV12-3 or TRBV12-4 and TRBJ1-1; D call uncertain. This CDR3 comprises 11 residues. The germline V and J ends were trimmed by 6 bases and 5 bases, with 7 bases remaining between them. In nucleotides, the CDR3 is TGTGCCAGCAGGAAGGGAACTGAAGCTTTCTTT. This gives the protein CASRKGTEAFF.

The CDR3 is CASSQETDSNEKLFF. DNA of the CDR3: TGCGCCAGCAGCCAAGAGACAGACTCAAATGAAAAACTGTTTTTT. V and J are TRBV4-3 and TRBJ1-4; D perhaps matches TRBD1 (5 bases). The CDR3 length is 15 residues. The ends were cut back, 0 bases at V and 5 bases at J, with 10 bases in the middle. Germline V gives CDR1 LGHNA, CDR2 YSLEER.

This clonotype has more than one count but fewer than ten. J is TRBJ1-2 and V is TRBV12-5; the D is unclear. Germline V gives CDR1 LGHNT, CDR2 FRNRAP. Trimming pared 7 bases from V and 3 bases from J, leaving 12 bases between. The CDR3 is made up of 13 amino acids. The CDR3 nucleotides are TGTGCTAGTGCCAGGAGCGAACACTATGGCTACACCTTC. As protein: CASARSEHYGYTF.

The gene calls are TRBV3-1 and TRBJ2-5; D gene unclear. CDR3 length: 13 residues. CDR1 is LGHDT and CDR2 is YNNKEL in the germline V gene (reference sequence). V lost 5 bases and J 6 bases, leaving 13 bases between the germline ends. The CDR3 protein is CASSKGSRKTQYF. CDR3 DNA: TGTGCCAGCAGCAAGGGATCGCGGAAGACCCAGTACTTC.

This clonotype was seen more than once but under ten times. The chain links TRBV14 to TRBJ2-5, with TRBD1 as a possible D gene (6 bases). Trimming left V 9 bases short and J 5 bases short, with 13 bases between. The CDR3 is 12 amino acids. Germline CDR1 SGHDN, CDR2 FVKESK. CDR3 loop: CARRGSDETQYF. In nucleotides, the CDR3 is TGTGCCAGAAGGGGGAGCGATGAGACCCAGTACTTC.

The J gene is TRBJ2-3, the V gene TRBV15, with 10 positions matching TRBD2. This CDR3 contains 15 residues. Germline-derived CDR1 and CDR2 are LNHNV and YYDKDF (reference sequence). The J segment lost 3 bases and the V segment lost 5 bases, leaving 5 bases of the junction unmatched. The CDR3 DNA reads TGTGCCACCAGCGGTACTAGCGGGGTAACAGATACGCAGTATTTT. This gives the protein CATSGTSGVTDTQYF.

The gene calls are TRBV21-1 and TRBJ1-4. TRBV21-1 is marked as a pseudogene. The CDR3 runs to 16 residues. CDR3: CATRRRGRVTNEKLFF. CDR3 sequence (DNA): TGTGCCACCCGGAGGAGGGGGAGGGTTACTAATGAAAAACTGTTTTTT.

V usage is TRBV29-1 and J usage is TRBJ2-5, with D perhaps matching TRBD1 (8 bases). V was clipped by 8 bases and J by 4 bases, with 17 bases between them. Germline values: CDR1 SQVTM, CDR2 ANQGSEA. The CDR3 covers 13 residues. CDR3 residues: CSIGQGGVETQYF. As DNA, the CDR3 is TGCAGCATCGGACAGGGAGGGGTAGAGACCCAGTACTTC.

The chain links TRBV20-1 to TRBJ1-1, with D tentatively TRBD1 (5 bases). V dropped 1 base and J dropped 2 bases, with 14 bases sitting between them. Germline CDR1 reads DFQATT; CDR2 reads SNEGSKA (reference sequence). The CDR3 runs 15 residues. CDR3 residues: CSARVPFRDNTEAFF. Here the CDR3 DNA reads TGCAGTGCTAGAGTCCCGTTTCGGGACAACACTGAAGCTTTCTTT.